The clone carrying this TCR beta chain was observed many times. This sample is part of a study of T cells in Graves' hyperthyroidism and ophthalmopathy. Researchers amplified the TCR beta CDR3 regions from RNA transcripts. The primer set for the first-round RT-PCR of the TCR CDR3 was HTBI. A single record per CDR3 protein comes from TCRdb applying MiXCR to the multiplex PCR reads. The sample lists around 720,000 distinct CDR3 sequences, 35% occurring once. This receptor was identified in a woman in her forties with Graves' hyperthyroidism. The sequenced sample consisted of blood.

Written as DNA, the CDR3 is TGTGCCAGTAAGAAGGACAGGGACACCGGGGAGCTGTTTTTT. Translating gives CASKKDRDTGELFF. This sequence joins TRBV19 and TRBJ2-2; 8 nucleotides agree with TRBD1. Germline CDR1 LNHDA, CDR2 SQIVND (reference sequence). J was trimmed by 3 bases and V by 7 bases; bases with no gene match: 4. This CDR3 has 14 residues.